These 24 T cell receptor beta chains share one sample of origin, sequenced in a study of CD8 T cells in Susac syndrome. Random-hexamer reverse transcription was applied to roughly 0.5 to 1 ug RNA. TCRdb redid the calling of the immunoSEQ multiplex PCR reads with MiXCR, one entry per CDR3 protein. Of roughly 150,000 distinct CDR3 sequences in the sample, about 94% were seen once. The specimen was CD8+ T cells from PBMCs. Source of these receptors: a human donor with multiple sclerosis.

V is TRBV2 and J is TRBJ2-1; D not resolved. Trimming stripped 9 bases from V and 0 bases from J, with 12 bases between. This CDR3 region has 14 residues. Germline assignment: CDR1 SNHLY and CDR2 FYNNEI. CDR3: CASLGQLSYNEQFF. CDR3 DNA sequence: TGTGCCAGTCTAGGGCAGCTCTCCTACAATGAGCAGTTCTTC.

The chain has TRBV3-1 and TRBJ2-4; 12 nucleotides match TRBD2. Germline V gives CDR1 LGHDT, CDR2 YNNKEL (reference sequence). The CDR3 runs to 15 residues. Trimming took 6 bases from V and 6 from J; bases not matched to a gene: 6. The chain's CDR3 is CASSLTSGGPNIQYF. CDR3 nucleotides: TGTGCCAGCAGTCTTACTAGCGGGGGGCCAAACATTCAGTACTTC. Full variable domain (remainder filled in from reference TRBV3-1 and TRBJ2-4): DTAVSQTPKYLVTQMGNDKSIKCEQNLGHDTMYWYKQDSKKFLKIMFSYNNKELIINETVPNRFSPKSPDKAHLNLHINSLELGDSAVYFCASSLTSGGPNIQYFGAGTRLSVL.

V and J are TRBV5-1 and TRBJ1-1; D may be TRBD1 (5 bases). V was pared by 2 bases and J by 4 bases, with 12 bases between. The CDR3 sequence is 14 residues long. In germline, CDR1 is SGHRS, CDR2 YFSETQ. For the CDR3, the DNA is TGCGCCAGCAGCTTTACAGGTTACTCCACTGAAGCTTTCTTT. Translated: CASSFTGYSTEAFF.

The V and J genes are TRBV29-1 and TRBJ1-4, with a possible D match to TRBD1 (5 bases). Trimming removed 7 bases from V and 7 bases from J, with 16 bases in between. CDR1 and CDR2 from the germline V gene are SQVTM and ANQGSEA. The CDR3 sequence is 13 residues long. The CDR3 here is CSAAPGASEKLFF. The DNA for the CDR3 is TGCAGCGCTGCCCCCGGGGCTAGTGAAAAACTGTTTTTT.

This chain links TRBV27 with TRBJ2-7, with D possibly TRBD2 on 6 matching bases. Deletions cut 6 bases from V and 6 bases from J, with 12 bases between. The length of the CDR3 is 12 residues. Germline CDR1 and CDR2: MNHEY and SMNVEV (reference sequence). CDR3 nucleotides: TGTGCCAGCAGACGCGGGGTGGGCGAGCAGTACTTC. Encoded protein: CASRRGVGEQYF.

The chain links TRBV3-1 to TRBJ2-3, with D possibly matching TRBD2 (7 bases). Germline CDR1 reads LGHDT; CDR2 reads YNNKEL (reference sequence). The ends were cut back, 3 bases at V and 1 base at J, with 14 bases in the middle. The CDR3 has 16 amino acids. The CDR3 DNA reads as TGTGCCAGCAGCCATTCTCCCGGGGGGCGCACAGATACGCAGTATTTT. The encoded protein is CASSHSPGGRTDTQYF.

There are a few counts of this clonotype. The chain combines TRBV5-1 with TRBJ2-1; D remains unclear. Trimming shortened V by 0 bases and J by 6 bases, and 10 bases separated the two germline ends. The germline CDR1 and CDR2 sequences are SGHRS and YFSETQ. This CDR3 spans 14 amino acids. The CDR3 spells CASSLVLVSNEQFF. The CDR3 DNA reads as TGCGCCAGCAGCTTGGTATTGGTGAGCAATGAGCAGTTCTTC.

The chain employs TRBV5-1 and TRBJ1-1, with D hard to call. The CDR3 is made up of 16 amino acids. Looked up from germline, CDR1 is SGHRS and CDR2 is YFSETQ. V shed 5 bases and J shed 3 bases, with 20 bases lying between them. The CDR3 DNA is TGCGCCAGCAGACTTAGACCGCAATCCCCTGACACTGAAGCTTTCTTT. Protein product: CASRLRPQSPDTEAFF.

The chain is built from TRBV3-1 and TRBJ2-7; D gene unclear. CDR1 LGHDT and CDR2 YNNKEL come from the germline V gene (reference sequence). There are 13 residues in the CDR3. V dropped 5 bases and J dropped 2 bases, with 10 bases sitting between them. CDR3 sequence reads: CASSGLRPYEQYF. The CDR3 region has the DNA TGTGCCAGCAGCGGGCTGAGACCCTACGAGCAGTACTTC.

CDR3 nucleotides: TGTGCCAGCAGTTTTTTTAGCGTCGATGAGCAGTTCTTC. It is translated as CASSFFSVDEQFF. The V gene is TRBV27, the J gene TRBJ2-1; D might be TRBD2 (5 bases). Germline values: CDR1 MNHEY, CDR2 SMNVEV (reference sequence). The CDR3 covers 13 residues. The V gene lost 3 bases and the J gene lost 8 bases, with 11 bases spanning the gap.

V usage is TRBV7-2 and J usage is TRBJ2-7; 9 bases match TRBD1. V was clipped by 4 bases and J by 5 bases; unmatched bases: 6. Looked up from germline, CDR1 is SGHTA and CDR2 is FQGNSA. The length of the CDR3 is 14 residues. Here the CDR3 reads CASSSTGTGNEQYF. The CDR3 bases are TGTGCCAGCAGCTCCACCGGGACAGGGAACGAGCAGTACTTC. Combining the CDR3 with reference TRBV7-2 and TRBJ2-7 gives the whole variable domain GAGVSQSPSNKVTEKGKDVELRCDPISGHTALYWYRQSLGQGLEFLIYFQGNSAPDKSGLPSDRFSAERTGGSVSTLTIQRTQQEDSAVYLCASSSTGTGNEQYFGPGTRLTVT.

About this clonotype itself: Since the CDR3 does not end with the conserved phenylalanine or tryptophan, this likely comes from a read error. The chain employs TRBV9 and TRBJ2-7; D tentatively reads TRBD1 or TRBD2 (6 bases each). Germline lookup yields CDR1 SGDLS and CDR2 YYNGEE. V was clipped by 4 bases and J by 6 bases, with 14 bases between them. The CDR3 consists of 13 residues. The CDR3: CASSLTRGGEQYS. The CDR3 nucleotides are TGTGCCAGCAGCTTGACTAGAGGGGGCGAGCAGTACTCC.

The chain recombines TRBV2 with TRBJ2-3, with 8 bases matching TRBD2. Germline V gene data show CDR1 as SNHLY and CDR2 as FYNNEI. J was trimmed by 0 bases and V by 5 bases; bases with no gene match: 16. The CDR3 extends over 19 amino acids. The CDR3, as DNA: TGTGCCAGCAGTTCGCCCTCCTCTAGCAGCGGGGGTAGCACAGATACGCAGTATTTT. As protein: CASSSPSSSSGGSTDTQYF.

In nucleotides, the CDR3 is TGTGCCAGCAGTACGTCAGGGGGCAATCAGCCCCAGCATTTT. This translates into CASSTSGGNQPQHF. This rearrangement joins TRBV2 to TRBJ1-5; TRBD1 is a possible D gene (6 bases). The germline V and J ends were trimmed by 5 bases and 2 bases, with 10 bases remaining between them. The CDR3 spans 14 residues. CDR1 SNHLY and CDR2 FYNNEI come from the germline V gene.

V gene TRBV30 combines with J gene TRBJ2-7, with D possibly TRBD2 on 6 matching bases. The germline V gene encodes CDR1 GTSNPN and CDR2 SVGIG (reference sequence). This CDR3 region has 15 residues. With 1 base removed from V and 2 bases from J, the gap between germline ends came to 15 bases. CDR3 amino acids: CAWSDGLGGPYEQYF. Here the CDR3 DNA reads TGTGCCTGGAGTGATGGATTGGGGGGACCCTACGAGCAGTACTTC.

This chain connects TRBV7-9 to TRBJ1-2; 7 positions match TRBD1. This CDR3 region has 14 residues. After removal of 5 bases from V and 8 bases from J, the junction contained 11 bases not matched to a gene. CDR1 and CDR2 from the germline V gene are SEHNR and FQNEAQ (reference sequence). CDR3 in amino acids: CASSRQGPHRGYTF. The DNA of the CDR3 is TGTGCCAGCAGCAGACAGGGTCCTCACAGGGGCTACACCTTC.

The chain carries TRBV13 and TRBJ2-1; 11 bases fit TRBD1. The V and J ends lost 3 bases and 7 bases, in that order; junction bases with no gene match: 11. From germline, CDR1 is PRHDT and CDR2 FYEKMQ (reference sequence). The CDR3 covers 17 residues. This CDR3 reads CASSFRTGGTFGNEQFF. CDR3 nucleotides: TGTGCCAGCAGCTTCCGGACAGGGGGCACCTTTGGAAATGAGCAGTTCTTC.

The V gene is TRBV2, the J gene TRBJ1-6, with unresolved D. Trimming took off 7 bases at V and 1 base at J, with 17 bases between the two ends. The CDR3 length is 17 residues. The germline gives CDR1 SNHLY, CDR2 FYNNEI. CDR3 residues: CASINGETGSYNSPLHF. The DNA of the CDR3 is TGTGCCAGCATCAACGGTGAGACTGGGTCCTATAATTCACCCCTCCACTTT.

CDR3 sequence: CASSPPASGGADEQFF. The CDR3 DNA reads TGTGCCAGCTCACCACCGGCTAGCGGGGGGGCGGATGAGCAGTTCTTC. The gene calls are TRBV18 and TRBJ2-1; 12 positions agree with TRBD2. The germline V gene has CDR1 KGHSH and CDR2 LQKENI. The V segment lost 0 bases and the J segment 8 bases; nucleotides outside the gene matches: 5. This CDR3 has 16 amino acids.

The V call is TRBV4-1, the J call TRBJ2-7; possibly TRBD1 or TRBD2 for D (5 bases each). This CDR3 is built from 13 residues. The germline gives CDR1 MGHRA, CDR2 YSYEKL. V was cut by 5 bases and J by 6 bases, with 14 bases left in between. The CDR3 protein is CASSDARGGEQYF. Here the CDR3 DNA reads TGCGCCAGCAGCGATGCCCGGGGCGGCGAGCAGTACTTC.

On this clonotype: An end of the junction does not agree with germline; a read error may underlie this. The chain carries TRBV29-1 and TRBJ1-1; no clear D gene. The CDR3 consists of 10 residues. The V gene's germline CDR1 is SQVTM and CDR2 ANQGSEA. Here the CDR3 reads CSVEGFSAFF. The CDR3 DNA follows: TGCAGCGTCGAAGGGTTTTCAGCTTTCTTT. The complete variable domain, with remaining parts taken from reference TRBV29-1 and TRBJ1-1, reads SAVISQKPSRDICQRGTSLTIQCQVDSQVTMMFWYRQQPGQSLTLIATANQGSEATYESGFVIDKFPISRPNLTFSTLTVSNMSPEDSSIYLCSVEGFSAFFGQGTRLTVV.

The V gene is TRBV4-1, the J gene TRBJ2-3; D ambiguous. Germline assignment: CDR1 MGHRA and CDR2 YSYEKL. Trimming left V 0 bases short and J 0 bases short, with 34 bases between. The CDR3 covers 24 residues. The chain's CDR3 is CASSQDPVLFADALNLYSTDTQYF. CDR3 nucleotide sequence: TGCGCCAGCAGCCAAGATCCCGTACTCTTCGCAGACGCCCTAAACCTCTATAGCACAGATACGCAGTATTTT.

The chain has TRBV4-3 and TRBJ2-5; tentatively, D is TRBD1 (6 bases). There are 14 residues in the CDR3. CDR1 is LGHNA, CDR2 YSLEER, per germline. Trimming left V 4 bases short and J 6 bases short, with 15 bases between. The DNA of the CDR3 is TGCGCCAGCAGCCCGTCAGGACAGTCCAAGACCCAGTACTTC. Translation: CASSPSGQSKTQYF.

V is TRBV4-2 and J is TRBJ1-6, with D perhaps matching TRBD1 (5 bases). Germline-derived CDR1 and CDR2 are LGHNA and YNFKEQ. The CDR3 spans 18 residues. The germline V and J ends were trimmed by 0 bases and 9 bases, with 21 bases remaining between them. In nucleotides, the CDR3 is TGTGCCAGCAGCCAAGATGCCAGGGAGTACAGCCTGGGTTCACCCCTCCACTTT. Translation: CASSQDAREYSLGSPLHF.